This TCR beta chain is drawn from a study of blood T cell repertoires in COVID-19. Study as a whole: Italy, Spain and the United States were the sources of the convalescent and acute COVID-19 samples.

Sequencing was performed with immunoSEQ multiplex PCR; in TCRdb, only in-frame clones are kept and a portion is missing. Of 150,000 to 180,000 clones in the sample, over 75% were seen once. V was pared by 4 bases and J by 0 bases, with 7 bases between. Per germline, CDR1 SQVTM and CDR2 ANQGSEA. This CDR3 has 13 residues. This clonotype was sampled from a woman aged 40 to 55 with acute or convalescent COVID-19. The chain recombines TRBV29-1 with TRBJ1-3, with D unclear. Sequences were obtained from peripheral blood. The CDR3 region is CSVGLGSGNTIYF. DNA for the CDR3: TGCAGCGTTGGTCTCGGCTCTGGAAACACCATATATTTT.